The 2 T cell receptor beta chains given below trace back to one sample, sequenced in a study of long-term antiretroviral therapy in people with HIV. Samples were assayed with immunoSEQ v3.0 at survey level. Sequencing was performed with immunoSEQ multiplex PCR; in TCRdb, only in-frame clones are kept and a portion is missing. The repertoire includes approximately 10,000 clones, around four fifths of them detected once, and roughly a fifth sits in the top ten. The specimen was unsorted PBMCs, collected less than 7.5 years after starting antiretroviral therapy. The receptors shown here come from a man in his forties or fifties with HIV.

V usage is TRBV6-1 and J usage is TRBJ2-7; D uncertain. Germline V gives CDR1 MNHNS, CDR2 SASEGT. V was shortened by 2 bases and J by 1 base, with 9 bases between the two germline ends. This CDR3 has 14 residues. The CDR3 loop reads CASSEYRSSYEQYF. In DNA form, the CDR3 reads TGTGCCAGCAGTGAATATCGCTCATCCTACGAGCAGTACTTC.

J is TRBJ2-7 and V is TRBV5-6, with D unclear. Germline assignment: CDR1 SGHDT and CDR2 YYEEEE. V was clipped by 3 bases and J by 7 bases, with 11 bases between them. The CDR3 loop spans 12 amino acids. In DNA, the CDR3 is TGTGCCAGCAGCTCCCGAGTGGGGGAGCAGTACTTC. Its translation is CASSSRVGEQYF.